The entry below describes one T cell receptor beta chain. The germline gives CDR1 MNHEY, CDR2 SVGAGI. The CDR3 is made up of 14 amino acids. V dropped 8 bases and J dropped 7; count of bases not matched to a gene: 13. This sample stems from a study of control samples from healthy donors and cancer patients. Clones were sequenced by immunoSEQ multiplex PCR, and TCRdb holds only the in-frame ones, with some missing. The repertoire consists of 200,000 to 250,000 clones, with roughly 94% occurring once and the leading ten covering roughly 1.6%. The receptor was isolated from a man aged 45 to 65 in good health. Sequencing was performed on blood. The gene calls are TRBV6-5 and TRBJ1-2; TRBD1 aligns across 7 bases. The CDR3 loop reads CASRLAGGFSGYTF. In DNA, the CDR3 is TGTGCCAGCCGGTTGGCAGGGGGTTTTAGTGGCTACACCTTC.